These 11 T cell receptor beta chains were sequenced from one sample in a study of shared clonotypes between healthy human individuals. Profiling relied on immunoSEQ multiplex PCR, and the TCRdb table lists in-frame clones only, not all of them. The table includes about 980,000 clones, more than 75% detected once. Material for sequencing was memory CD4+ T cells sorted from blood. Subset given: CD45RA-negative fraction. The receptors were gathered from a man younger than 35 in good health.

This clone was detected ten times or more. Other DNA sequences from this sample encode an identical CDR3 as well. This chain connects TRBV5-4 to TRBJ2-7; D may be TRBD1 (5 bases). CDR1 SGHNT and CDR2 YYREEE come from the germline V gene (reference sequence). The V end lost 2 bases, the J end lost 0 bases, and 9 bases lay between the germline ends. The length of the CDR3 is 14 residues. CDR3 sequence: CASSFDRFSYEQYF. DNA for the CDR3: TGTGCCAGCAGCTTCGACAGATTCTCCTACGAGCAGTACTTC.

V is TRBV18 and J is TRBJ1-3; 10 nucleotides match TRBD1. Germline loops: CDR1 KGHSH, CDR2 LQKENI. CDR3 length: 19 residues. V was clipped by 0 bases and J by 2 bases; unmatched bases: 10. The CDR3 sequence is CASSPPRRDRGSPGNTIYF. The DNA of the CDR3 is TGTGCCAGCTCACCACCTAGGCGGGACAGGGGATCTCCTGGAAACACCATATATTTT.

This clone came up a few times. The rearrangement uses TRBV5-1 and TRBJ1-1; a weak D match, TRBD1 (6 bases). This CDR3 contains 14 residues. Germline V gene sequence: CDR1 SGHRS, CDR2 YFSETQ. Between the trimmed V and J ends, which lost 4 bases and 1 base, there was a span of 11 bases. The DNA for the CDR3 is TGCGCCAGCAGCCAGACAGGCCAGAACACTGAAGCTTTCTTT. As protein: CASSQTGQNTEAFF.

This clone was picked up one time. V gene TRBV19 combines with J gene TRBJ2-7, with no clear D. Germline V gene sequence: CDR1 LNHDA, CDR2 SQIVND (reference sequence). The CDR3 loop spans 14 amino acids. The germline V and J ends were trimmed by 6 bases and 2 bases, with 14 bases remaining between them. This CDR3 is CASRASSVTYEQYF. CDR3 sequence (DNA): TGTGCCAGTAGGGCAAGTTCTGTTACCTACGAGCAGTACTTC.

CDR3 nucleotide sequence: TGTGCCAGCAGTTACGACGGATTATACGAGCAGTACTTC. It translates to CASSYDGLYEQYF. The V call is TRBV5-5, the J call TRBJ2-7; D remains ambiguous. The CDR3 length is 13 residues. Trimming removed 5 bases at V and 4 bases at J, with 13 bases between. Germline V gene lookup returns CDR1 SGHKS and CDR2 YYEKEE (reference sequence).

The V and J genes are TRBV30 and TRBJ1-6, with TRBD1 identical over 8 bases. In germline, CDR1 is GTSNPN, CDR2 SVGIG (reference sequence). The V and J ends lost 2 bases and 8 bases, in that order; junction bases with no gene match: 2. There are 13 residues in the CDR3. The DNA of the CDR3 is TGTGCCTGGAGTCGACAGGGGTATTCACCCCTCCACTTT. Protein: CAWSRQGYSPLHF.

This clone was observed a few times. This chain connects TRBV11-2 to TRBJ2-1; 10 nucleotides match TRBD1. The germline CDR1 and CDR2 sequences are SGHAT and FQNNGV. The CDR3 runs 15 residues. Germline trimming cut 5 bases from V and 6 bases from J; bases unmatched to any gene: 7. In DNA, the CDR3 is TGTGCCAGCAGCCCCCGGGACAGGGGAATCAATGAGCAGTTCTTC. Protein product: CASSPRDRGINEQFF.

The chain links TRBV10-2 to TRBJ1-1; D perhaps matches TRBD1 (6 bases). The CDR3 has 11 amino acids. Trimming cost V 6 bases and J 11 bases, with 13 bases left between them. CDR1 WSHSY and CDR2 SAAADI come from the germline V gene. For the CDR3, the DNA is TGCGCCAGCAGAGTAGGGGGGGAGGCTTTCTTT. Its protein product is CASRVGGEAFF.

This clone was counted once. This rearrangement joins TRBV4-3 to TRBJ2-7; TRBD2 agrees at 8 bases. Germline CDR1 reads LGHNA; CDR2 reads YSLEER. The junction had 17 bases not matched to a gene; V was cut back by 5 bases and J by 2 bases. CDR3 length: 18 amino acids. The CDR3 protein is CASSISRHSTSGAYEQYF. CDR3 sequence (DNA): TGCGCCAGCAGCATATCCCGGCATTCTACTAGCGGAGCCTACGAGCAGTACTTC.

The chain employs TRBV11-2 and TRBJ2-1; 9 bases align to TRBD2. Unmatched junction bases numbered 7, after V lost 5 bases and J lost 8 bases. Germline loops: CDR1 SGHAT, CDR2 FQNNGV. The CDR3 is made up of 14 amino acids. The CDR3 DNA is TGTGCCAGCAGCCAGAGAGCGGGGGGTTATGAGCAGTTCTTC. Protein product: CASSQRAGGYEQFF.

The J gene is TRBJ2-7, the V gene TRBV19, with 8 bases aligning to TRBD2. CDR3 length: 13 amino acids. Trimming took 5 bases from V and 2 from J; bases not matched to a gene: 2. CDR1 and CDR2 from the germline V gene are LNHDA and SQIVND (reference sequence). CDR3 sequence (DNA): TGTGCCAGTAGTTTGGGACTAGCCTACGAGCAGTACTTC. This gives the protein CASSLGLAYEQYF.